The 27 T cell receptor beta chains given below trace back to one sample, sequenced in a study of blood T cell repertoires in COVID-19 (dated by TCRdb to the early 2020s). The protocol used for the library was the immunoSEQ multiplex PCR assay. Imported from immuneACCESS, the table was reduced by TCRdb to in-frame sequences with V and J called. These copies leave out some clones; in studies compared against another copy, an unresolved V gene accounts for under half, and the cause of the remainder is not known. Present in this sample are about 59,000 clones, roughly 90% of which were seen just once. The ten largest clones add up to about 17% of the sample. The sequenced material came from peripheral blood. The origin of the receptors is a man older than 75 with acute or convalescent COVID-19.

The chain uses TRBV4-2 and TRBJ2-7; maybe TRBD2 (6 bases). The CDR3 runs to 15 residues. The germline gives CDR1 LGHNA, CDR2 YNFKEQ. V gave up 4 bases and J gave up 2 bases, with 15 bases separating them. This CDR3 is CASSRARGTAYEQYF. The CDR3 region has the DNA TGTGCCAGCAGCCGGGCCCGGGGGACCGCCTACGAGCAGTACTTC.

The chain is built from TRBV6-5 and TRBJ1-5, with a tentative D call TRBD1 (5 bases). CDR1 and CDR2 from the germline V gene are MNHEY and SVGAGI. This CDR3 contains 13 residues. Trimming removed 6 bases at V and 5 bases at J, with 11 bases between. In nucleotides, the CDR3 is TGTGCCAGCAGCATACAGGTACATCAGCCCCAGCATTTT. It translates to CASSIQVHQPQHF.

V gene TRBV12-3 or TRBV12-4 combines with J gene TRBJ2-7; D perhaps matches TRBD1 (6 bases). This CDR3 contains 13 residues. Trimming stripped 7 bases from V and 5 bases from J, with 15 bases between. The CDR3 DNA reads TGTGCCAGCACCCAGGGGCTCGGGGACGAGCAGTACTTC. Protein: CASTQGLGDEQYF.

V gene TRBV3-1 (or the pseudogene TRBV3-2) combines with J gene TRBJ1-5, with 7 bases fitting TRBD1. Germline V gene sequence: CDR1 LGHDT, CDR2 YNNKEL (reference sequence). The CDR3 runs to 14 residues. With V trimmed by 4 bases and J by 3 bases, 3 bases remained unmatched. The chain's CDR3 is CASSRDRDNQPQHF. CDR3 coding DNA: TGTGCCAGCAGCCGAGACAGGGACAATCAGCCCCAGCATTTT.

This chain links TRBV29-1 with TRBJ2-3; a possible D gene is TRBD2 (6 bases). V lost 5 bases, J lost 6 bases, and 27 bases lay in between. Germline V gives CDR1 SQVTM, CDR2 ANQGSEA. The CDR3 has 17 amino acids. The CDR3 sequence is CSVQDAFGTRASDTQYF. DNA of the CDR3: TGCAGCGTTCAGGATGCTTTCGGGACTCGGGCATCGGATACGCAGTATTTT.

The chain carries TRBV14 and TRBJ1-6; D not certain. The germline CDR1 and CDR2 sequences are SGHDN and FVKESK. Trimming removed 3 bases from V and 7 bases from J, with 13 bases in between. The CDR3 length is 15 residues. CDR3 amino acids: CASSQSRATNSPLHF. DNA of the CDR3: TGTGCCAGCAGCCAGTCGAGGGCCACCAATTCACCCCTCCACTTT.

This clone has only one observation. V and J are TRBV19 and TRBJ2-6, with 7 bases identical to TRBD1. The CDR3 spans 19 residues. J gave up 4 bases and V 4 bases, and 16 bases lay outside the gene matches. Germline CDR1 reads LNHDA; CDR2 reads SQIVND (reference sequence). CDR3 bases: TGTGCCAGTAGTAGAACGAGGGACAGACCAAATGCGGGGGCCAACGTCCTGACTTTC. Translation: CASSRTRDRPNAGANVLTF. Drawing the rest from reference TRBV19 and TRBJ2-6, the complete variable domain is DGGITQSPKYLFRKEGQNVTLSCEQNLNHDAMYWYRQDPGQGLRLIYYSQIVNDFQKGDIAEGYSVSREKKESFPLTVTSAQKNPTAFYLCASSRTRDRPNAGANVLTFGAGSRLTVL.

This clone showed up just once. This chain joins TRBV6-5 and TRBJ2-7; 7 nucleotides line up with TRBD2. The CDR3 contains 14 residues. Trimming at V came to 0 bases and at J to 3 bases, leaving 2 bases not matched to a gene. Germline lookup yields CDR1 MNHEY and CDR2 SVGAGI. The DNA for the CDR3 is TGTGCCAGCAGTTACTCCGCGGGGGACTACGAGCAGTACTTC. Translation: CASSYSAGDYEQYF.

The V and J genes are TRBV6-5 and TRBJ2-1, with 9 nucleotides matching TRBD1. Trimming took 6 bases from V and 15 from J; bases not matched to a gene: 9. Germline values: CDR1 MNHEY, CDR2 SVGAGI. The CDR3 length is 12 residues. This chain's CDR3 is CASSSPGTGLFF. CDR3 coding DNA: TGTGCCAGCAGCAGCCCCGGGACAGGGCTGTTCTTC.

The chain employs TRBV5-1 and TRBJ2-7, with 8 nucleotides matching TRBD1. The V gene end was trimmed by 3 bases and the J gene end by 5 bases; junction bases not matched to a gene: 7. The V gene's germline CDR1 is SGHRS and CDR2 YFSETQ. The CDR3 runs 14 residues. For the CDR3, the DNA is TGCGCCAGCAGCTGGACAGGGAATGGGAACGAGCAGTACTTC. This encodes CASSWTGNGNEQYF.

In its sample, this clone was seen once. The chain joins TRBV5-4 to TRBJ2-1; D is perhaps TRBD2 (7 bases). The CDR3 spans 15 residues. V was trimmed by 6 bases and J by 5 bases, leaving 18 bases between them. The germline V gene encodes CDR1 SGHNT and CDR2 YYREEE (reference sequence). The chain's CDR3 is CASKVEGGPHNEQFF. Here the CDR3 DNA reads TGTGCCAGCAAAGTGGAGGGGGGGCCCCACAATGAGCAGTTCTTC.

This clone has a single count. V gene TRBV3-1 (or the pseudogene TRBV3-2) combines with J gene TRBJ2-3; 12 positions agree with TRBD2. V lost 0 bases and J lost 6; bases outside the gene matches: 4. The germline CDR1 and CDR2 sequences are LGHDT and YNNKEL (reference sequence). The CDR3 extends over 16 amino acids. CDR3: CASSQEASGGADTQYF. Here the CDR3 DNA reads TGTGCCAGCAGCCAAGAAGCTAGCGGGGGGGCGGATACGCAGTATTTT.

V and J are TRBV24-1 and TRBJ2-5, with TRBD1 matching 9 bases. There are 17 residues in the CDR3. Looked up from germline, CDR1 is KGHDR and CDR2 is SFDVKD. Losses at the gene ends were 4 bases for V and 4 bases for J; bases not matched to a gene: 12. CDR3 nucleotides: TGTGCCACCAGTGAGTACACAGGGGGCGATTTATTAGAGACCCAGTACTTC. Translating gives CATSEYTGGDLLETQYF.

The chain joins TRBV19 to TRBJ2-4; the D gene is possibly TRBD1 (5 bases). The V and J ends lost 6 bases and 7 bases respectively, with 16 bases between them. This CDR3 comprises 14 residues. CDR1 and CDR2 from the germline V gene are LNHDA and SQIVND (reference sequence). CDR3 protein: CASRPRSGWNIQYF. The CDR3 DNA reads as TGTGCCAGTAGGCCTCGGTCAGGGTGGAACATTCAGTACTTC.

CDR3: CASSPSALAQETQYF. CDR3 nucleotides: TGCGCCAGCAGCCCTAGTGCTCTAGCTCAAGAGACCCAGTACTTC. The V call is TRBV5-1, the J call TRBJ2-5; D possibly corresponds to TRBD2 (5 bases). With 4 bases removed from V and 2 bases from J, the gap between germline ends came to 15 bases. CDR1 is SGHRS, CDR2 YFSETQ, per germline. The length of the CDR3 is 15 residues.

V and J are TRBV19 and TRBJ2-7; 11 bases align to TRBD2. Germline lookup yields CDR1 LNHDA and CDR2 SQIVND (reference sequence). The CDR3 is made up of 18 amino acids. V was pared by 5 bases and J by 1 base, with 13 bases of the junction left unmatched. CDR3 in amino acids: CASSPDTPGLAVSYEQYF. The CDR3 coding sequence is TGTGCCAGTAGTCCGGATACACCGGGACTAGCGGTTTCCTACGAGCAGTACTTC.

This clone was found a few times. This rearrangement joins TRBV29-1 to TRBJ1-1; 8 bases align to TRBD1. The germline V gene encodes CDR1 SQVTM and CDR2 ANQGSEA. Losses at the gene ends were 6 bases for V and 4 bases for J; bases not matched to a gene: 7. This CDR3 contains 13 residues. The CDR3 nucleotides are TGCAGCGTATCGGGGACAGGACCCACTGAAGCTTTCTTT. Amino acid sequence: CSVSGTGPTEAFF.

CDR3 protein: CASSVDRTQYNEQFF. DNA for the CDR3: TGTGCCAGCAGCGTTGACAGGACCCAATACAATGAGCAGTTCTTC. The rearrangement joins TRBV9 to TRBJ2-1; possible D gene TRBD1, 6 bases. The CDR3 extends over 15 amino acids. Trimming stripped 2 bases from V and 4 bases from J, with 13 bases between. The germline CDR1 and CDR2 sequences are SGDLS and YYNGEE.

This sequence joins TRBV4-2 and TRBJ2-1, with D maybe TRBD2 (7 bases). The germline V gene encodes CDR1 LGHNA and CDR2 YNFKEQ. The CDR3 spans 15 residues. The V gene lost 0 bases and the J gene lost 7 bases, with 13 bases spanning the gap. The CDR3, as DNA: TGTGCCAGCAGCCAAGAAGGGGGGGCGGGGAATGAGCAGTTCTTC. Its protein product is CASSQEGGAGNEQFF.

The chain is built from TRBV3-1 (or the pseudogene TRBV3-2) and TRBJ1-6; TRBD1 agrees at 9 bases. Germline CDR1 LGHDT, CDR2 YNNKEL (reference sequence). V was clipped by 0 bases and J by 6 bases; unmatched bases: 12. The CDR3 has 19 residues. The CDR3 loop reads CASSQDAALQGAINSPLHF. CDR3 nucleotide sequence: TGTGCCAGCAGCCAAGATGCGGCGCTACAGGGGGCGATTAATTCACCCCTCCACTTT.

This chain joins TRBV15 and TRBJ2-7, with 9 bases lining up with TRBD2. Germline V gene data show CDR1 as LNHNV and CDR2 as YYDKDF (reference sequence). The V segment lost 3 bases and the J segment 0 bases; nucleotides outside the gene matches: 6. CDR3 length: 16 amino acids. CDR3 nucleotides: TGTGCCACCAGCAGTCCCCGAGCGGGGGGCTCCTACGAGCAGTACTTC. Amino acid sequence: CATSSPRAGGSYEQYF.

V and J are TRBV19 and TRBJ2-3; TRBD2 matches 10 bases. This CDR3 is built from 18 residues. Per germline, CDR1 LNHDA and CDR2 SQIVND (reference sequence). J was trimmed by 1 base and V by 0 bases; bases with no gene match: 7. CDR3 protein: CASSIDGRGLAGTDTQYF. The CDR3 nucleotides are TGTGCCAGTAGTATAGATGGGCGCGGACTAGCGGGCACAGATACGCAGTATTTT.

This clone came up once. The CDR3: CASSAPGTGVEEQFF. The DNA of the CDR3 is TGTGCCAGCAGCGCGCCCGGGACAGGGGTGGAGGAGCAGTTCTTC. The chain couples TRBV7-3 to TRBJ2-1; 10 bases match TRBD1. In germline, CDR1 is SGHTA, CDR2 FQGTGA. This CDR3 has 15 amino acids. The trim removed 5 bases at V and 10 bases at J, leaving 11 bases unmatched. Full variable domain (outside the CDR3, taken from reference TRBV7-3 and TRBJ2-1): GAGVSQTPSNKVTEKGKYVELRCDPISGHTALYWYRQSLGQGPEFLIYFQGTGAADDSGLPNDRFFAVRPEGSVSTLKIQRTERGDSAVYLCASSAPGTGVEEQFFGPGTRLTVL.

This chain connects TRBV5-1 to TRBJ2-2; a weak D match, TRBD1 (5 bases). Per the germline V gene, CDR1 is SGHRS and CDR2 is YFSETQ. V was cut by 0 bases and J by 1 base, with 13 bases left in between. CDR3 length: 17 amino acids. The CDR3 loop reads CASSLGLGAQNTGELFF. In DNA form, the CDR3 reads TGCGCCAGCAGCTTGGGGCTAGGGGCCCAGAACACCGGGGAGCTGTTTTTT.

For the CDR3, the DNA is TGCAGCGTTGATTTCGGACAGGCCTATGGCTACACCTTC. Protein sequence: CSVDFGQAYGYTF. This rearrangement joins TRBV29-1 to TRBJ1-2; 7 bases agree with TRBD1. V shed 3 bases, J shed 4 bases, and the junction held 5 bases outside the gene matches. The CDR3 has 13 residues. Germline values: CDR1 SQVTM, CDR2 ANQGSEA. Filled out from reference TRBV29-1 and TRBJ1-2, the complete variable domain reads SAVISQKPSRDICQRGTSLTIQCQVDSQVTMMFWYRQQPGQSLTLIATANQGSEATYESGFVIDKFPISRPNLTFSTLTVSNMSPEDSSIYLCSVDFGQAYGYTFGSGTRLTVV.

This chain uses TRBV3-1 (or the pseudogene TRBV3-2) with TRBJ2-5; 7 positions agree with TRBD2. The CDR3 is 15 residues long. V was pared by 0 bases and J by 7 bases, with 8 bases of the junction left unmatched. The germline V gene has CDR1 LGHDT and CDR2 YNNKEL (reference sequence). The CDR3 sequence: CASSQDPGGRGTQYF. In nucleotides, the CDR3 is TGTGCCAGCAGCCAAGACCCCGGGGGGAGGGGGACCCAGTACTTC.

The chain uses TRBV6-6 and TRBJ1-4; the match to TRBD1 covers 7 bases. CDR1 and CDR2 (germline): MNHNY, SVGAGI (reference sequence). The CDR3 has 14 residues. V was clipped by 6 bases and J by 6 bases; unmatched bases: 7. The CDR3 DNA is TGTGCCAGCAGCAGGCAGGGGGAACATGAAAAACTGTTTTTT. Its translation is CASSRQGEHEKLFF.